This section outlines one TCR beta chain sequence together with its context. Authors' data handling: From reference gene primer amplification, estimates of nucleated cell counts were derived. TCRdb keeps only in-frame clones here, not all; method: immunoSEQ multiplex PCR. That table gives V, J and clone size, and the DNA gave D and trimming. This table holds 85,000 to 110,000 clones, roughly nine tenths found once. The data were taken from a study of blood T cell repertoires in COVID-19. Looking at the study overall: Samples of COVID-19 (acute and convalescent) were obtained from the United States, Italy and Spain. PBMCs, B-cell-depleted T cells, or T cells were the source of the cDNA or gDNA that made up the material.

The junction had 5 bases not matched to a gene; V was cut back by 3 bases and J by 5 bases. The CDR3 totals 15 residues. Germline assignment: CDR1 SEHNR and CDR2 FQNEAQ (reference sequence). The TCR sequence derives from a man between 45 and 60 years old in a cohort sampled during active COVID-19. The chain recombines TRBV7-9 with TRBJ2-7; TRBD1 aligns across 12 bases. What was sequenced was peripheral blood. CDR3 coding DNA: TGTGCCAGCAGCTTCGGGACAGGGGGCGTGAACGAGCAGTACGTC. This gives the protein CASSFGTGGVNEQYV.